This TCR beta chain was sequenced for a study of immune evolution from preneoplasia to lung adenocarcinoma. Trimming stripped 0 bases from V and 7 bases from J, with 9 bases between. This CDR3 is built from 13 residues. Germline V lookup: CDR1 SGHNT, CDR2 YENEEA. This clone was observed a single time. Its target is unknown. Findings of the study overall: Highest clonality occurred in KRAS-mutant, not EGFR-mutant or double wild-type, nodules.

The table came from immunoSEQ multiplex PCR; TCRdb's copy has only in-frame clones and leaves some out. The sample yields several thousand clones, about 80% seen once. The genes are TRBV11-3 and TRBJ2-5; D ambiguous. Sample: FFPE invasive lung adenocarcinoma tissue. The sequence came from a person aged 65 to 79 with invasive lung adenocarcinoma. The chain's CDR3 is CASSLDQTLTQYF. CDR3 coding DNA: TGTGCCAGCAGCTTAGACCAAACTTTGACCCAGTACTTC.